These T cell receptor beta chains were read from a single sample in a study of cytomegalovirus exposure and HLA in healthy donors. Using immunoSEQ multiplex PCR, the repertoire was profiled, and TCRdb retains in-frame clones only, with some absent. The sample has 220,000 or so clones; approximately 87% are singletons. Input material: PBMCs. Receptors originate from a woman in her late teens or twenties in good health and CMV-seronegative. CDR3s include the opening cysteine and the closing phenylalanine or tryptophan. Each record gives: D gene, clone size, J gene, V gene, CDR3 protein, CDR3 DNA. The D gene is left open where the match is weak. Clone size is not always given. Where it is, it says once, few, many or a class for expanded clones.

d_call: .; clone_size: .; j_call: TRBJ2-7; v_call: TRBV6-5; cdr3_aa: CASGEVSYEQYF; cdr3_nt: TGTGCCAGCGGAGAGGTCTCCTACGAGCAGTACTTC
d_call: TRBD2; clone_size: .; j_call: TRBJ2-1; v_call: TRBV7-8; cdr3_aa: CASSLVSQRGTYNEQFF; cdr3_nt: TGTGCCAGCAGCTTAGTTTCCCAGCGGGGAACCTACAATGAGCAGTTCTTC
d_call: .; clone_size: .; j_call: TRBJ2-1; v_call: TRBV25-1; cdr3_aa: CASVSPGTSYNEQFF; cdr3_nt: TGTGCCAGCGTAAGCCCAGGGACGTCCTACAATGAGCAGTTCTTC
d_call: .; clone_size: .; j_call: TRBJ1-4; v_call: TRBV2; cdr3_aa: CAIAGRNEKLFF; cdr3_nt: TGTGCCATCGCGGGCCGGAATGAAAAACTGTTTTTT
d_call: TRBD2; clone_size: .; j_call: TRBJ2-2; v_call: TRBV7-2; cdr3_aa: CASSRAGLAGFANTGELFF; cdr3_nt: TGTGCCAGCAGCCGAGCGGGGCTAGCGGGTTTCGCGAACACCGGGGAGCTGTTTTTT
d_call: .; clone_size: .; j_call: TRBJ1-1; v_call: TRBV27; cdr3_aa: CASSLRVGTEAFF; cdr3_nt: TGTGCCAGCAGTCTAAGGGTGGGCACTGAAGCTTTCTTT
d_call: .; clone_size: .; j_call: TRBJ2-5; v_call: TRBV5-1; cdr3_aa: CASSAPGAETQYF; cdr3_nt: TGCGCCAGCTCTGCCCCGGGGGCAGAGACCCAGTACTTC
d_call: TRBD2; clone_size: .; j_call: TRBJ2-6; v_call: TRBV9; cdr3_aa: CASSEAGVFGANVLTF; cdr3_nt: TGTGCCAGCAGCGAAGCGGGGGTGTTTGGGGCCAACGTCCTGACTTTC
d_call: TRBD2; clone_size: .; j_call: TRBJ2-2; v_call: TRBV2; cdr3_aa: CASRGESGRAGELFF; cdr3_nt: TGTGCCAGCAGGGGGGAGAGCGGGAGGGCCGGGGAGCTGTTTTTT
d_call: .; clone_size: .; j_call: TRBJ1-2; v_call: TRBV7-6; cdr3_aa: CASSLEQNYGYTF; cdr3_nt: TGTGCCAGCAGCTTAGAACAAAACTATGGCTACACCTTC
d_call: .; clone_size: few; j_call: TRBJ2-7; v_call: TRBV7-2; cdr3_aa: CASRGGGQAHEQYF; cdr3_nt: TGTGCCAGCAGGGGAGGGGGACAGGCTCACGAGCAGTACTTC
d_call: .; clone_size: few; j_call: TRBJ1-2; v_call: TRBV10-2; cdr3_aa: CASSESSTTNYGYTF; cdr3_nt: TGCGCCAGCAGTGAGTCAAGCACGACTAACTATGGCTACACCTTC
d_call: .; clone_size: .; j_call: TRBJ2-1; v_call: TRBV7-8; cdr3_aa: CASSSDQGPYNEQFF; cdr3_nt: TGTGCCAGCAGCAGCGACCAGGGGCCCTACAATGAGCAGTTCTTC
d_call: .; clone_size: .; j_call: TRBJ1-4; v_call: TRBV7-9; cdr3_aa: CASSPFGGGGEKLFF; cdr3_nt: TGTGCCAGCAGCCCCTTCGGGGGTGGGGGGGAAAAACTGTTTTTT
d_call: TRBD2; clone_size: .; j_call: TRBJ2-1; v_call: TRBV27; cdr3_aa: CASSLGAGGQDEQFF; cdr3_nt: TGTGCCAGCAGTTTAGGAGCGGGAGGCCAGGATGAGCAGTTCTTC
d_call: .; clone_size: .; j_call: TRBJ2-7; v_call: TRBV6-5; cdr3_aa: CASSFAPGTPLEQYF; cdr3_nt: TGTGCCAGCAGTTTTGCCCCCGGGACACCACTCGAGCAGTACTTC
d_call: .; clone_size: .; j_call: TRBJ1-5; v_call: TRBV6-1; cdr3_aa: CASRNVLGVVPQHF; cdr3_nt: TGTGCCAGCAGGAATGTCCTGGGGGTGGTGCCCCAGCATTTT
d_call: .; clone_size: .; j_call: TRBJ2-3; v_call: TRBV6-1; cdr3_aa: CASSRDIASTDTQYF; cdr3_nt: TGTGCCAGCAGCCGGGACATCGCTTCCACAGATACGCAGTATTTT
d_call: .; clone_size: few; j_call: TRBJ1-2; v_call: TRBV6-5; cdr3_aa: CASSYSAGPYGYTF; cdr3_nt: TGTGCCAGCAGTTACTCGGCAGGGCCCTATGGCTACACCTTC
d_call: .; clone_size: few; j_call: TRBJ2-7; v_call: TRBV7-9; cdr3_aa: CASSFSGTPYEQYF; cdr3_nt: TGTGCCAGCAGCTTCAGTGGCACTCCATACGAGCAGTACTTC
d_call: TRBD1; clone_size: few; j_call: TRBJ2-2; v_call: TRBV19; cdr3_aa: CASSITGGIVELFF; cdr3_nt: TGTGCCAGTAGCATAACAGGGGGGATCGTGGAGCTGTTTTTT
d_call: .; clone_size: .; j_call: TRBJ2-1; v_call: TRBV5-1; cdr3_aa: CASSSETSTIYNEQFF; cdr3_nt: TGCGCCAGCAGCTCCGAAACTAGCACGATCTACAATGAGCAGTTCTTC
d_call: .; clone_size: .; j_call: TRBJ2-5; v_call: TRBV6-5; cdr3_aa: CASTLRPLVGETQYF; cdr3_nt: TGTGCCAGCACCCTCCGACCTCTCGTTGGGGAGACCCAGTACTTC
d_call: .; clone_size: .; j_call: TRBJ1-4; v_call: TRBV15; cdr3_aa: CATSEGGATNEKLFF; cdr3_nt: TGTGCCACCAGCGAAGGGGGTGCAACTAATGAAAAACTGTTTTTT
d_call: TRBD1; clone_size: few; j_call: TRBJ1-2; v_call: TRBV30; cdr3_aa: CAWKSGTGGDYGYTF; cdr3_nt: TGTGCCTGGAAATCCGGGACAGGGGGGGATTATGGCTACACCTTC
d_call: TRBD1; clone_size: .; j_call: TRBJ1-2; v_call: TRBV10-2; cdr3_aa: CASSQTDRGHYGYTF; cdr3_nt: TGCGCCAGCAGTCAGACGGACAGGGGCCACTATGGCTACACCTTC